This T cell receptor (beta chain) was captured by sequencing in a study of T cells in Graves' hyperthyroidism and ophthalmopathy. Amplified TCR beta CDR3 regions derived from RNA transcripts. In the first-round RT-PCR of the TCR CDR3, the HTBI primer set was used. TCRdb re-called the multiplex PCR reads through MiXCR, storing one row per CDR3 protein. The sample holds about 110,000 distinct CDR3 sequences, about a sixth seen once. This clonotype was found many times. The CDR3 is 17 residues long. The V gene's germline CDR1 is MNHNY and CDR2 SVGAGI (reference sequence). V lost 2 bases and J lost 4; bases outside the gene matches: 9. Stability of Graves' hyperthyroidism was defined as absent ophthalmopathy progression within 18 months.

The sequence derives from a woman aged 45 to 65 with Graves' hyperthyroidism. The sequencing sample was made of blood. This rearrangement joins TRBV6-6 to TRBJ2-5, with TRBD2 identical over 11 bases. CDR3 in DNA: TGTGCCAGCAGTTACCTTCCCCTAGCGGGAGGCTCAGAGACCCAGTACTTC. It encodes CASSYLPLAGGSETQYF.